These 27 T cell receptor beta chains were sequenced from one sample in a study of blood T cell repertoires in COVID-19. Libraries were prepared by immunoSEQ multiplex PCR; TCRdb keeps only in-frame clonotypes and omits some of them. The sample lists about 220,000 clones, roughly 90% occurring once. Sequencing was carried out using PBMCs or T cells enriched from blood (not recorded which). The source is a woman in her thirties or forties with acute COVID-19.

This rearrangement joins TRBV4-1 to TRBJ1-6; 8 bases fit TRBD1. This CDR3 is 16 amino acids long. Germline CDR1 and CDR2: MGHRA and YSYEKL. After removal of 1 base from V and 7 bases from J, the junction contained 6 bases not matched to a gene. The CDR3 loop reads CASSQVFTGGNSPLHF. The CDR3, as DNA: TGCGCCAGCAGCCAAGTTTTTACAGGGGGGAATTCACCCCTCCACTTT.

The chain couples TRBV13 to TRBJ1-1; unclear D gene. This CDR3 is 13 amino acids long. Germline V gene lookup returns CDR1 PRHDT and CDR2 FYEKMQ (reference sequence). V dropped 0 bases and J dropped 10 bases, with 12 bases sitting between them. CDR3 sequence (DNA): TGTGCCAGCAGCTTAGGAGCGGGGAGCCTAGCTTTCTTT. This codes for CASSLGAGSLAFF. Filled out from reference TRBV13 and TRBJ1-1, the complete variable domain reads AAGVIQSPRHLIKEKRETATLKCYPIPRHDTVYWYQQGPGQDPQFLISFYEKMQSDKGSIPDRFSAQQFSDYHSELNMSSLELGDSALYFCASSLGAGSLAFFGQGTRLTVV.

The chain uses TRBV6-4 and TRBJ1-5; a possible D gene is TRBD1 (6 bases). Germline V lookup: CDR1 MRHNA, CDR2 SNTAGT. Trimming pared 5 bases from V and 4 bases from J, leaving 15 bases between. The CDR3 runs to 15 residues. CDR3 amino acids: CASSFRGGENQPQHF. DNA of the CDR3: TGTGCCAGCAGTTTCAGGGGTGGAGAGAATCAGCCCCAGCATTTT.

CDR3 in amino acids: CASSDLARTNEKLFF. The CDR3 DNA sequence: TGTGCCAGCAGTGACCTGGCGCGGACTAATGAAAAACTGTTTTTT. This rearrangement joins TRBV2 to TRBJ1-4; no clear D gene. Per the germline V gene, CDR1 is SNHLY and CDR2 is FYNNEI. This CDR3 has 15 amino acids. The V and J ends lost 3 bases and 2 bases respectively, with 10 bases between them.

The chain has TRBV28 and TRBJ2-3; 10 bases map to TRBD2. This CDR3 has 15 residues. The V gene's germline CDR1 is MDHEN and CDR2 SYDVKM. Trimming took 5 bases from V and 5 from J; bases not matched to a gene: 7. The CDR3 reads CASSRSGGAIDTQYF. CDR3 in DNA: TGTGCCAGCAGTAGAAGCGGGGGGGCCATAGATACGCAGTATTTT.

V usage is TRBV2 and J usage is TRBJ1-2; the D gene is possibly TRBD1 (6 bases). CDR3 length: 14 amino acids. The germline V gene has CDR1 SNHLY and CDR2 FYNNEI. Trimming took 7 bases from V and 1 from J, leaving 13 bases between them. The CDR3 spells CASTPGQDNYGYTF. As DNA, the CDR3 is TGTGCCAGCACCCCGGGACAAGATAACTATGGCTACACCTTC.

Regarding this clone: Compared with germline, one end of the junction differs, possibly owing to a read error. V usage is TRBV7-7 and J usage is TRBJ2-5, with 8 bases that match TRBD1. This CDR3 contains 16 residues. CDR1 and CDR2 (germline): SSHAT, FNYEAQ (reference sequence). CDR3 bases: TGTGCTAGCAGCGTGGGGGTCCAGGGGGCTGCGGAGACCCAGTACTTC. Protein: CASSVGVQGAAETQYF.

V is TRBV5-4 and J is TRBJ2-2; TRBD1 matches at 8 bases. CDR1 is SGHNT, CDR2 YYREEE, per germline (reference sequence). This CDR3 contains 14 residues. V shed 4 bases and J 4 bases; nucleotides not matched to a gene: 3. CDR3: CASSRTGITGELFF. In DNA, the CDR3 is TGTGCCAGCAGCCGGACAGGGATCACCGGGGAGCTGTTTTTT.

This clone was found once. The V gene is TRBV5-5, the J gene TRBJ1-1, with TRBD1 identical over 7 bases. J was trimmed by 1 base and V by 6 bases; bases with no gene match: 9. The CDR3 is 15 residues long. Germline CDR1 SGHKS, CDR2 YYEKEE (reference sequence). For the CDR3, the DNA is TGTGCCAGCACCCTTTATGGGACAGCGAACACTGAAGCTTTCTTT. Residues: CASTLYGTANTEAFF.

This chain connects TRBV7-6 to TRBJ1-3, with 7 positions matching TRBD1. The V segment lost 4 bases and the J segment 0 bases; nucleotides outside the gene matches: 6. CDR1 is SGHVS, CDR2 FNYEAQ, per germline. The CDR3 sequence is 16 residues long. CDR3 sequence: CASSSDRFYSGNTIYF. As DNA, the CDR3 is TGTGCCAGCAGCTCGGACAGGTTTTACTCTGGAAACACCATATATTTT.

The chain carries TRBV25-1 and TRBJ2-1; D is unresolved. The CDR3 sequence is 13 residues long. The V end lost 7 bases, the J end lost 7 bases, and 14 bases lay between the germline ends. CDR1 is MGHDK and CDR2 is SYGVNS in the germline V gene. CDR3 protein: CASTRPRGNEQFF. The CDR3 coding sequence is TGTGCCAGCACACGACCACGAGGTAATGAGCAGTTCTTC.

The chain is built from TRBV12-5 and TRBJ1-5; unclear D gene. CDR1 is LGHNT and CDR2 is FRNRAP in the germline V gene. V was clipped by 2 bases and J by 5 bases, with 7 bases between them. This CDR3 contains 13 residues. The DNA for the CDR3 is TGTGCTAGTGGTTTGCCCAATGATCAGCCCCAGCATTTT. Translated: CASGLPNDQPQHF.

The J gene is TRBJ2-2, the V gene TRBV10-2, with a weak D call TRBD1 (6 bases). The CDR3 is 15 amino acids. From germline, CDR1 is WSHSY and CDR2 SAAADI. V was cut by 5 bases and J by 3 bases, with 13 bases left in between. The CDR3 DNA is TGCGCCAGCAGTCCGAGGGGGACGGACACCGGGGAGCTGTTTTTT. Its translation is CASSPRGTDTGELFF.

The chain recombines TRBV4-1 with TRBJ1-5; 7 nucleotides align to TRBD1. Germline trimming cut 4 bases from V and 0 bases from J; bases unmatched to any gene: 6. CDR1 is MGHRA and CDR2 is YSYEKL in the germline V gene. This CDR3 has 16 amino acids. The CDR3 loop reads CASSRGQDYSNQPQHF. The CDR3 DNA follows: TGCGCCAGCAGCCGAGGACAGGATTATAGCAATCAGCCCCAGCATTTT.

The J gene is TRBJ1-2, the V gene TRBV30; 7 positions agree with TRBD1. The CDR3 consists of 15 residues. Per the germline V gene, CDR1 is GTSNPN and CDR2 is SVGIG (reference sequence). DNA of the CDR3: TGTGCTGAATCGTCTCGGACAGGCTTATCCTATGGCTACACCTTC. It specifies CAESSRTGLSYGYTF.

The rearrangement uses TRBV7-9 and TRBJ2-2; D gene uncertain. Germline assignment: CDR1 SEHNR and CDR2 FQNEAQ (reference sequence). V gave up 6 bases and J gave up 6 bases, with 14 bases separating them. This CDR3 is 14 amino acids long. CDR3 loop: CASSLHEVSGELFF. In DNA form, the CDR3 reads TGTGCCAGCAGTCTCCATGAGGTGTCCGGGGAGCTGTTTTTT.

This chain links TRBV4-1 with TRBJ2-6; 9 positions match TRBD2. The V and J ends lost 0 bases and 0 bases, in that order; junction bases with no gene match: 6. Germline V gene sequence: CDR1 MGHRA, CDR2 YSYEKL. The CDR3 has 19 residues. CDR3 sequence reads: CASSQDRYSGSSGANVLTF. In nucleotides, the CDR3 is TGCGCCAGCAGCCAAGATAGGTATAGCGGGAGCTCTGGGGCCAACGTCCTGACTTTC.

The J gene is TRBJ1-1, the V gene TRBV19; D gene ambiguous. This CDR3 region has 14 residues. Germline V gene lookup returns CDR1 LNHDA and CDR2 SQIVND (reference sequence). The ends were cut back, 7 bases at V and 1 base at J, with 13 bases in the middle. CDR3 nucleotides: TGTGCCAGTACCCCACTTCCTGAGAACACTGAAGCTTTCTTT. Residues: CASTPLPENTEAFF.

V gene TRBV11-2 combines with J gene TRBJ2-3, with 7 positions matching TRBD2. CDR3 length equals 16 residues. The ends lost 1 base at V and 1 base at J; junction bases unmatched: 5. Germline loops: CDR1 SGHAT, CDR2 FQNNGV. CDR3 bases: TGTGCCAGCAGCTTAGTCGAAACTAGCGGCACAGATACGCAGTATTTT. It yields the protein CASSLVETSGTDTQYF.

The chain couples TRBV5-1 to TRBJ2-1; D possibly corresponds to TRBD2 (6 bases). The CDR3 is made up of 15 amino acids. Germline CDR1 SGHRS, CDR2 YFSETQ. The V end was cut by 4 bases, the J end by 2 bases, with 13 bases between. The CDR3 loop is CASSVGSETYNEQFF. Written as DNA, the CDR3 is TGCGCCAGCAGCGTCGGGAGCGAAACCTACAATGAGCAGTTCTTC.

The chain has TRBV7-3 and TRBJ2-3; 9 positions agree with TRBD1. CDR1 SGHTA and CDR2 FQGTGA come from the germline V gene. The CDR3 runs 15 residues. Germline trimming cut 5 bases from V and 2 bases from J; bases unmatched to any gene: 5. The CDR3 loop is CASSPGQGYTDTQYF. In nucleotides, the CDR3 is TGTGCCAGCAGCCCGGGACAGGGATACACAGATACGCAGTATTTT. The full variable domain, completed using reference TRBV7-3 and TRBJ2-3, is GAGVSQTPSNKVTEKGKYVELRCDPISGHTALYWYRQSLGQGPEFLIYFQGTGAADDSGLPNDRFFAVRPEGSVSTLKIQRTERGDSAVYLCASSPGQGYTDTQYFGPGTRLTVL.

J is TRBJ1-4 and V is TRBV2; D unresolved. The CDR3 has 12 amino acids. With 6 bases removed from V and 6 bases from J, the gap between germline ends came to 8 bases. CDR1 SNHLY and CDR2 FYNNEI come from the germline V gene. CDR3 DNA: TGTGCCAGCAGGGCGGAATATGAAAAACTGTTTTTT. Its protein product is CASRAEYEKLFF.

This chain connects TRBV5-1 to TRBJ1-2; D is perhaps TRBD1 (5 bases). The CDR3 is made up of 13 amino acids. V was clipped by 3 bases and J by 5 bases, with 11 bases between them. Per the germline V gene, CDR1 is SGHRS and CDR2 is YFSETQ. The CDR3 DNA sequence: TGCGCCAGCAGCTGGACATGGTCGTATGGCTACACCTTC. It is translated as CASSWTWSYGYTF.

V is TRBV3-1 (or the pseudogene TRBV3-2) and J is TRBJ1-2, with D uncertain. The CDR3 contains 17 residues. V was shortened by 2 bases and J by 7 bases, with 23 bases between the two germline ends. Germline CDR1 LGHDT, CDR2 YNNKEL (reference sequence). Here the CDR3 reads CASSQLFRGPLLGGYTF. The CDR3 region has the DNA TGTGCCAGCAGCCAACTTTTCAGAGGGCCCCTCCTCGGTGGCTACACCTTC.

The chain carries TRBV7-2 and TRBJ1-1; 10 bases fit TRBD1. Germline V gene data show CDR1 as SGHTA and CDR2 as FQGNSA. After removal of 5 bases from V and 9 bases from J, the junction contained 12 bases not matched to a gene. CDR3 length: 15 amino acids. The CDR3: CASSTGPGQGTKAFF. CDR3 sequence (DNA): TGTGCCAGCAGCACGGGACCGGGACAGGGGACCAAAGCTTTCTTT.

The chain links TRBV19 to TRBJ1-5, with D perhaps matching TRBD1 (5 bases). Trimming removed 3 bases at V and 3 bases at J, with 21 bases between. This CDR3 has 18 residues. CDR1 is LNHDA and CDR2 is SQIVND in the germline V gene (reference sequence). In DNA form, the CDR3 reads TGTGCCAGTAGTATTAACGGGCAGGGTATAACGGACAATCAGCCCCAGCATTTT. Translated: CASSINGQGITDNQPQHF.

The rearrangement uses TRBV19 and TRBJ1-6, with D unclear. Germline values: CDR1 LNHDA, CDR2 SQIVND (reference sequence). CDR3 size: 14 residues. Trimming pared 3 bases from V and 7 bases from J, leaving 10 bases between. The chain's CDR3 is CASSIVAANSPLHF. CDR3 in DNA: TGTGCCAGTAGTATTGTGGCTGCCAATTCACCCCTCCACTTT.